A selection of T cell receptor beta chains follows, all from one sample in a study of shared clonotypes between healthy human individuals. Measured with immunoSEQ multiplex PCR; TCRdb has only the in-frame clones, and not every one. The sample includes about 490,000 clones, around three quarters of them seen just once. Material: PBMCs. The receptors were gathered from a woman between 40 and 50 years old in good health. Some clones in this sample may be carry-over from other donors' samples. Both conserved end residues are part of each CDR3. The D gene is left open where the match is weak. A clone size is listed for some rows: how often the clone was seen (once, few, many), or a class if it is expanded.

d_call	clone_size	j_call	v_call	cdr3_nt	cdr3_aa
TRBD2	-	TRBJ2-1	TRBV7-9	TGTGCCAGCAGTTCGGTAGGGACTATAGCCGATGAGCAGTTCTTC	CASSSVGTIADEQFF
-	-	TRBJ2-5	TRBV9	TGTGCCAGCAGCCCCAGGACCGGGGAGACCCAGTACTTC	CASSPRTGETQYF
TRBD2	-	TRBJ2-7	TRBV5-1	TGCGCCAGCAGCATAAGCGGGAGGTTTGACGAGCAGTACTTC	CASSISGRFDEQYF
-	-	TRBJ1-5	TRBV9	TGTGCCAGCAGCGCCCGGAGGGGGGTCCCTAGATTGAGTCCGATTCAGCCCCAGCATTTT	CASSARRGVPRLSPIQPQHF
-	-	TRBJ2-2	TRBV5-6	TGTGCCAGCAGCTCCCTCCGTACAAGGTCGTCCGGGGAGCTGTTTTTT	CASSSLRTRSSGELFF
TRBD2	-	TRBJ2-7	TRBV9	TGTGCCAGCAGCGTAGGGTCTAGCGGGGCGCCCTACGAGCAGTACTTC	CASSVGSSGAPYEQYF
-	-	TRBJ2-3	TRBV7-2	TGTGCCAGCCAGCCGGGACGGAGCACAGATACGCAGTATTTT	CASQPGRSTDTQYF
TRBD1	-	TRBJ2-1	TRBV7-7	TGTGCCAGCAGCCGGGACAGGACTCTCTACAATGAGCAGTTCTTC	CASSRDRTLYNEQFF
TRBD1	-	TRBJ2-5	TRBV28	TGTGCCAGCAGCTCCCAAGGCAGGGAAACAGGCAGGGGGGAGACCCAGTACTTC	CASSSQGRETGRGETQYF
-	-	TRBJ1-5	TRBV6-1	TGTGCCAGCACCCCGTGGCCAGAGAGCAATCAGCCCCAGCATTTT	CASTPWPESNQPQHF
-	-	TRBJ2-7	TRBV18	TGTGCCAGCTCACCTGGGCGGGACTTCGAGCAGTACTTC	CASSPGRDFEQYF
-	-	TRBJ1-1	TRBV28	TGTGCCAGCACTTTTCTTACGGATCGGACTGAAGCTTTCTTT	CASTFLTDRTEAFF
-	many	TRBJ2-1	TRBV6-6	TGTGCCAGCACCTTAATAAGGGGATCGGATGAGCAGTTCTTC	CASTLIRGSDEQFF
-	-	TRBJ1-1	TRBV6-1	TGTGCCAGCAGGCAAGGGGGCACTGAAGCTTTCTTT	CASRQGGTEAFF
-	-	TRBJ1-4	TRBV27	TGTGCCAGTTCCCGAGGACGGTTCACCGAAAAACTGTTTTTT	CASSRGRFTEKLFF
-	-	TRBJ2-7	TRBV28	TGTGCCAGCAGTTCCGAGCGTTACAGCTCCTACGAGCAGTACTTC	CASSSERYSSYEQYF
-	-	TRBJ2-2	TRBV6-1	TGTGCCAGCAATCTTCCAGGGGGGGGGCTGTTTTTT	CASNLPGGGLFF
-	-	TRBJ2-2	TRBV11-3	TGTGCCAGCAGCCGGGAGACTCTGAACACCGGGGAGCTGTTTTTT	CASSRETLNTGELFF
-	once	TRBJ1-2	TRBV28	TGTGCCAGCAGTTTATTCGATGGCTACACCTTC	CASSLFDGYTF
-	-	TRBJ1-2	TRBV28	TGTGCCAGCAACCGTCAAGTCGCTCACTATGGCTACACCTTC	CASNRQVAHYGYTF
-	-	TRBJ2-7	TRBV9	TGTGCCGCCACCCCCGGAGGGGGCCGGCTAGCGGGTTTTGAGCAGTACTTC	CAATPGGGRLAGFEQYF
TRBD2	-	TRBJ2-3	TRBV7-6	TGTGCCAGCAGCCAGGCCCTAGCGGGAGGGGCAGATACGCAGTATTTT	CASSQALAGGADTQYF
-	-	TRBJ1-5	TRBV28	TGTGCCAGCAGTTTTCCCGTACAGCCCCAGCATTTT	CASSFPVQPQHF
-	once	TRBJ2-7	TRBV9	TGTGCCAGCAGCGTAGCCAAGGACGGTGCCTACGAGCAGTACTTC	CASSVAKDGAYEQYF
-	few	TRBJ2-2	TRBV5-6	TGTGCCAGCAGCTTGCAAGGGGGGGACACCGGGGAGCTGTTTTTT	CASSLQGGDTGELFF
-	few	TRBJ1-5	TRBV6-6	TGTGCCAGCAGTTACGGGGGCAATCAGCCCCAGCATTTT	CASSYGGNQPQHF
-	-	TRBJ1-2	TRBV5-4	TGTGCCAGCAGCTTGTTGGGACGGAGCGGGGGGAGCTATGGCTACACCTTC	CASSLLGRSGGSYGYTF
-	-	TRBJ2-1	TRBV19	TGTGCCAGTAGCCCAAGCGGAGATGAATACAATGAGCAGTTCTTC	CASSPSGDEYNEQFF
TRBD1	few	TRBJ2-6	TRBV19	TGTGCCAGTAGTCCTCGTGGCAGGGGGCGCACTGGGGCCAACGTCCTGACTTTC	CASSPRGRGRTGANVLTF
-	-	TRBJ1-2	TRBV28	TGTGCCAGCATCACCCCGGGCGGCCGCTATGGCTACACCTTC	CASITPGGRYGYTF
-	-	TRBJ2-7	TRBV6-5	TGTGCCAGCAGTTACTTAGAGGGGGAAGCCTACGAGCAGTACTTC	CASSYLEGEAYEQYF
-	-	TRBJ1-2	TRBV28	TGTGCCAGCAATTCGGGGTCGGGTACTTACTATGGCTACACCTTC	CASNSGSGTYYGYTF
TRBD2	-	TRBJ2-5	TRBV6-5	TGTGCCGCGGGAGGGGGCGAGACCCAGTACTTC	CAAGGGETQYF
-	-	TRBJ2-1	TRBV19	TGTGCCAGTAGTCTGCCGGGGACACCCTACAATGAGCAGTTCTTC	CASSLPGTPYNEQFF
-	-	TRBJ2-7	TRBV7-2	TGTGCCAGCACACCATCAGGGGTCTCGGGGATCGAGCAGTACTTC	CASTPSGVSGIEQYF
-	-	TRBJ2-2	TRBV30	TGTGCCTGGAGGACCAAGATTAGAACCGGGGAGCTGTTTTTT	CAWRTKIRTGELFF
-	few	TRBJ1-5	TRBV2	TGTGCCAGCAGTGAAAATCCAGGGGACAATCAGCCCCAGCATTTT	CASSENPGDNQPQHF
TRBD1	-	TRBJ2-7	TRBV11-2	TGTGCCAGCAGCCCTGCGGACAGGATAAGCTCCTACGAGCAGTACTTC	CASSPADRISSYEQYF
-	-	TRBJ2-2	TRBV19	TGTGCCAGTATTGCCCTCGGCCCTAGAAGCTGGGAGCTGTTTTTT	CASIALGPRSWELFF
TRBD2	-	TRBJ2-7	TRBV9	TGTGCCAGCAGCCCGGGGACTAGGGGGGTTCGGCAGTACTTC	CASSPGTRGVRQYF
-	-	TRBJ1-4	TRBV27	TGTGCCAGCAGTTTAGTAGGGGACAACGCAACTAATGAAAAACTGTTTTTT	CASSLVGDNATNEKLFF
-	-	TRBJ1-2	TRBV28	TGTGCCAGCAGTTTGATAGACAAATTCTCTGGCTACACCTTC	CASSLIDKFSGYTF
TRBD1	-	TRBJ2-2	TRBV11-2	TGTGCCAGCAGCCACCGGGACAGGGGCCGCGGGGAGCTGTTTTTT	CASSHRDRGRGELFF
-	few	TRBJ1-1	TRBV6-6	TGTGCCAGCAGTCTAGCGACAGGCAACACTGAAGCTTTCTTT	CASSLATGNTEAFF